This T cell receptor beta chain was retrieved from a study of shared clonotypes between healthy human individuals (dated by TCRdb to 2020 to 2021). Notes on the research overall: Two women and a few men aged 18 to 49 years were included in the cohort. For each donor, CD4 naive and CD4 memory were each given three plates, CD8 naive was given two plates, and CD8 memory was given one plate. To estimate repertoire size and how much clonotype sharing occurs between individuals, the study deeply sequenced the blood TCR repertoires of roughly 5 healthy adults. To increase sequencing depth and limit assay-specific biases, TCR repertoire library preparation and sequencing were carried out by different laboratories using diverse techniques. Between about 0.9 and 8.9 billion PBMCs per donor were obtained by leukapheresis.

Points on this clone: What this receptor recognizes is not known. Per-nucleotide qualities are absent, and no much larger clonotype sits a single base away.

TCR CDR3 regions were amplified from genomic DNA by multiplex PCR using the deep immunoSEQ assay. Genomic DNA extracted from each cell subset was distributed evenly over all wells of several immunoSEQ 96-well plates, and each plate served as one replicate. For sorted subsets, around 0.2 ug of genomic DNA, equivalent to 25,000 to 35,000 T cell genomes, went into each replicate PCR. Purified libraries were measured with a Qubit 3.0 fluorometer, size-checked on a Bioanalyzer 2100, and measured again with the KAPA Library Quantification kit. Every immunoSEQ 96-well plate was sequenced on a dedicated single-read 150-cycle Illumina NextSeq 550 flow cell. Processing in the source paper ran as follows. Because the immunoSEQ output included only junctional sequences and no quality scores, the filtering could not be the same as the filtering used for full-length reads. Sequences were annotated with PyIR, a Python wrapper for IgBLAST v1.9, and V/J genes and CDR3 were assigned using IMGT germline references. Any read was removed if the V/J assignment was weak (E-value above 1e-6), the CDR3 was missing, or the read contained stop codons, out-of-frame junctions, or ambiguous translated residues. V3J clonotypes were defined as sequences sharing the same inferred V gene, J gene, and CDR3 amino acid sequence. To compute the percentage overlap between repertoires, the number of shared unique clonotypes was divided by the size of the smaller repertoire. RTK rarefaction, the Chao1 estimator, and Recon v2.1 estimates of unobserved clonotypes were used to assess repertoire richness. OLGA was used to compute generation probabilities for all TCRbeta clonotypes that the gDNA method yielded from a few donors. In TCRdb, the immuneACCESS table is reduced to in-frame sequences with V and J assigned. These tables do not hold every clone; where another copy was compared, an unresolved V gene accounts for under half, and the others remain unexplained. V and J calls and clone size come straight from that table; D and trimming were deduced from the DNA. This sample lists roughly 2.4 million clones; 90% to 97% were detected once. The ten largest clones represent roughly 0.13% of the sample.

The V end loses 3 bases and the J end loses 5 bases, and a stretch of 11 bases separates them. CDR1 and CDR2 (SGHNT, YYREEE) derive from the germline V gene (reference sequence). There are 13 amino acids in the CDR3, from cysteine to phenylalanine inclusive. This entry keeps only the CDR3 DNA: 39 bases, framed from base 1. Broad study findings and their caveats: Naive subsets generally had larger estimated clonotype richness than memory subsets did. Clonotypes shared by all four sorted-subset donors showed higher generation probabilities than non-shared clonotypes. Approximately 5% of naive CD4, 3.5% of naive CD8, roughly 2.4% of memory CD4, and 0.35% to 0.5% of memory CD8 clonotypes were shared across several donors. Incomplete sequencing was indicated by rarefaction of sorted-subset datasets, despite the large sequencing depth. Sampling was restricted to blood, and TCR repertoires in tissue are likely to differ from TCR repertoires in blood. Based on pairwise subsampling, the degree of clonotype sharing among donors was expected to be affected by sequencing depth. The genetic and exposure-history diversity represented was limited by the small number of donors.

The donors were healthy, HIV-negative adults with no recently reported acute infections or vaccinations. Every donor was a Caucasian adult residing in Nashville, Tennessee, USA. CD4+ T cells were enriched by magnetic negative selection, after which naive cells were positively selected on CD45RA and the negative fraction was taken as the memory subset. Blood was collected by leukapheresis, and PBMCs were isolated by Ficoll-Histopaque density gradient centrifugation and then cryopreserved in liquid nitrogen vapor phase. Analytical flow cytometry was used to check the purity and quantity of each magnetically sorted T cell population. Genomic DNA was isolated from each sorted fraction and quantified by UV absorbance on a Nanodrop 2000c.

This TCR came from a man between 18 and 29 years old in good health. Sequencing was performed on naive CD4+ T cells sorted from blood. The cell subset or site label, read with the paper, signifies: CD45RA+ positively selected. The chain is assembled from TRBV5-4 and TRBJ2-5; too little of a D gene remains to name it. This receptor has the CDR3 CASSSTAPETQYF. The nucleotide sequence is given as TGTGCCAGCAGCTCTACAGCTCCCGAGACCCAGTACTTC.